Following are 28 T cell receptor beta chains from one sample sequenced in a study of T-cell reconstitution after alpha-beta-depleted transplantation in children. During its preparation, the TCRbeta library received unique molecular identifiers. One entry per CDR3 protein, called by TCRdb with MiXCR from the PCR reads. The table includes around 490,000 distinct CDR3 sequences, roughly an eighth detected once. The source was PBMCs, mostly from graft donor cells, collected 180 days after TCRalphabeta/CD19-depleted stem cell transplant. These receptors originate from a female patient aged 2-10 years who had a stem cell transplant for aplastic anemia, so the T cells may come from the graft donor.

The sample holds a few counts of this clonotype. The J gene is TRBJ2-5, the V gene TRBV18; 8 positions match TRBD1. J gave up 5 bases and V 0 bases, and 5 bases lay outside the gene matches. CDR3 length equals 15 residues. The germline CDR1 and CDR2 sequences are KGHSH and LQKENI. The CDR3: CASSPPDRVWETQYF. CDR3 DNA sequence: TGTGCCAGCTCACCACCGGACAGGGTTTGGGAGACCCAGTACTTC. Supplemented by reference TRBV18 and TRBJ2-5, the full variable domain reads NAGVMQNPRHLVRRRGQEARLRCSPMKGHSHVYWYRQLPEEGLKFMVYLQKENIIDESGMPKERFSAEFPKEGPSILRIQQVVRGDSAAYFCASSPPDRVWETQYFGPGTRLLVL.

This clonotype appeared a few times. The chain carries TRBV9 and TRBJ2-6; TRBD1 agrees at 7 bases. CDR3 length: 18 amino acids. Germline-derived CDR1 and CDR2 are SGDLS and YYNGEE. The trim removed 1 base at V and 3 bases at J, leaving 10 bases unmatched. The CDR3 reads CASSVPRQGTVGANVLTF. The DNA of the CDR3 is TGTGCCAGCAGCGTACCCCGACAGGGAACAGTTGGGGCCAACGTCCTGACTTTC.

This chain uses TRBV20-1 with TRBJ2-4; maybe TRBD1 (5 bases). Germline CDR1 and CDR2: DFQATT and SNEGSKA (reference sequence). The length of the CDR3 is 12 residues. V was shortened by 5 bases and J by 3 bases, with 8 bases between the two germline ends. The CDR3 spells CSASQGKNIQYF. Here the CDR3 DNA reads TGCAGTGCTTCCCAGGGCAAAAACATTCAGTACTTC.

This clonotype has only a few counts. The chain links TRBV7-2 to TRBJ1-1, with D tentatively TRBD1 (6 bases). V was pared by 3 bases and J by 1 base, with 15 bases between. Per the germline V gene, CDR1 is SGHTA and CDR2 is FQGNSA. The CDR3 runs 16 residues. CDR3 coding DNA: TGTGCCAGCAGCTTCCAGGGGCTGGGTGGGAACACTGAAGCTTTCTTT. The encoded protein is CASSFQGLGGNTEAFF.

This clonotype was seen many times. The genes are TRBV7-9 and TRBJ2-3; TRBD1 might be the D (6 bases). Per germline, CDR1 SEHNR and CDR2 FQNEAQ (reference sequence). The CDR3 has 16 residues. Trimming left V 1 base short and J 2 bases short, with 13 bases between. The CDR3 nucleotides read TGTGCCAGCAGCTTAGGTTCCGGACAGATCACAGATACGCAGTATTTT. As protein: CASSLGSGQITDTQYF.

This clonotype showed up just a few times. This chain uses TRBV28 with TRBJ2-5; D is perhaps TRBD1 (5 bases). Trimming stripped 7 bases from V and 5 bases from J, with 17 bases between. Germline assignment: CDR1 MDHEN and CDR2 SYDVKM. The CDR3 has 14 residues. The CDR3 loop is CASTTPRVGETQYF. CDR3 in DNA: TGTGCCAGCACCACCCCCAGGGTTGGCGAGACCCAGTACTTC.

The chain recombines TRBV7-3 with TRBJ2-3, with 7 nucleotides matching TRBD2. In germline, CDR1 is SGHTA, CDR2 FQGTGA. This CDR3 contains 14 residues. V lost 5 bases, J lost 4 bases, and 6 bases stayed unmatched. In DNA, the CDR3 is TGTGCCAGCAGCCAAGGGAGGGCGGCAGATACGCAGTATTTT. It is translated as CASSQGRAADTQYF. Supplemented by reference TRBV7-3 and TRBJ2-3, the full variable domain reads GAGVSQTPSNKVTEKGKYVELRCDPISGHTALYWYRQSLGQGPEFLIYFQGTGAADDSGLPNDRFFAVRPEGSVSTLKIQRTERGDSAVYLCASSQGRAADTQYFGPGTRLTVL.

This clonotype has just a few counts. The rearrangement uses TRBV9 and TRBJ1-5; unclear D gene. The V and J ends lost 3 bases and 0 bases respectively, with 10 bases between them. This CDR3 is 15 amino acids long. From germline, CDR1 is SGDLS and CDR2 YYNGEE. CDR3 bases: TGTGCCAGCAGCGGAGAAGATGATAGCAATCAGCCCCAGCATTTT. This translates into CASSGEDDSNQPQHF.

This clonotype was found a few times. The rearrangement joins TRBV7-2 to TRBJ2-1, with D possibly being TRBD2 (5 bases). The CDR3 loop spans 16 amino acids. Germline CDR1 reads SGHTA; CDR2 reads FQGNSA. Trimming pared 2 bases from V and 4 bases from J, leaving 15 bases between. The CDR3 DNA is TGTGCCAGCAGCTTATTGTGGGAGACCCTTTACAATGAGCAGTTCTTC. Translating it yields CASSLLWETLYNEQFF.

The chain employs TRBV20-1 and TRBJ1-1; 8 positions agree with TRBD1. The CDR3 consists of 12 residues. Germline loops: CDR1 DFQATT, CDR2 SNEGSKA (reference sequence). V trimming: 5 bases; J trimming: 5 bases; junction bases outside the gene matches: 4. CDR3 amino acids: CSARQGQTEAFF. CDR3 bases: TGCAGTGCTCGACAGGGGCAGACTGAAGCTTTCTTT.

In this sample, this clonotype turned up a few times. The chain has TRBV20-1 and TRBJ1-5; the D is unclear. This CDR3 region has 13 residues. CDR1 and CDR2 (germline): DFQATT, SNEGSKA (reference sequence). The ends were cut back, 1 base at V and 4 bases at J, with 8 bases in the middle. In DNA form, the CDR3 reads TGCAGTGCTAGAGGAAACGGGAATCAGCCCCAGCATTTT. Residues: CSARGNGNQPQHF.

This clonotype was seen ten or more times. The chain recombines TRBV4-2 with TRBJ2-2, with no clear D. Germline V CDR1 and CDR2: LGHNA, YNFKEQ. CDR3 length: 15 amino acids. With 1 base removed from V and 0 bases from J, the gap between germline ends came to 6 bases. The CDR3 coding sequence is TGTGCCAGCAGCCAAGTGGGCTCGAACACCGGGGAGCTGTTTTTT. Amino acid sequence: CASSQVGSNTGELFF.

A few counts support this clonotype. V gene TRBV6-2 or TRBV6-3 combines with J gene TRBJ2-3; TRBD2 matches 8 bases. J lost 3 bases, V lost 9 bases, and 8 bases had no gene match. Germline V gene sequence: CDR1 MNHEY, CDR2 SVGEGT. The CDR3 covers 14 residues. The CDR3 DNA reads TGTGCCAGATTTACGAGCGGGAGAACAGATACGCAGTATTTT. As protein: CARFTSGRTDTQYF.

V and J are TRBV4-2 and TRBJ2-3; TRBD2 is a possible D gene (6 bases). The CDR3 is 15 residues long. Per the germline V gene, CDR1 is LGHNA and CDR2 is YNFKEQ. V lost 4 bases and J 3 bases, leaving 14 bases between the germline ends. DNA of the CDR3: TGTGCCAGCAGCCTCGAACTAGGAGGGACAGATACGCAGTATTTT. Translated: CASSLELGGTDTQYF.

The chain recombines TRBV19 with TRBJ2-5; 7 bases map to TRBD1. V dropped 5 bases and J dropped 2; count of bases not matched to a gene: 11. Germline CDR1 LNHDA, CDR2 SQIVND (reference sequence). The CDR3 is made up of 16 amino acids. This CDR3 reads CASSLRDSWQQETQYF. The DNA for the CDR3 is TGTGCCAGTAGTCTAAGGGACAGCTGGCAGCAAGAGACCCAGTACTTC.

This clonotype has a handful of counts. The chain joins TRBV29-1 to TRBJ1-4; D unclear. This CDR3 spans 12 amino acids. CDR1 and CDR2 from the germline V gene are SQVTM and ANQGSEA. V lost 6 bases, J lost 0 bases, and 5 bases lay in between. CDR3 region: CSVITTNEKLFF. The CDR3 nucleotides read TGCAGCGTGATAACAACTAATGAAAAACTGTTTTTT.

This clonotype was seen only a few times. This chain connects TRBV12-3 or TRBV12-4 to TRBJ2-5; D is unclear. V lost 3 bases and J 2 bases, leaving 7 bases between the germline ends. CDR3 length equals 13 residues. As DNA, the CDR3 is TGTGCCAGCAGTTTCAGGAATCAAGAGACCCAGTACTTC. Protein sequence: CASSFRNQETQYF.

This clonotype appeared a few times. The DNA of the CDR3 is TGCAGTGCTAGAACCGGGACAGGGGCCTACGAGCAGTACTTC. Translating gives CSARTGTGAYEQYF. The chain recombines TRBV20-1 with TRBJ2-7; 10 nucleotides agree with TRBD1. Germline CDR1 DFQATT, CDR2 SNEGSKA (reference sequence). The CDR3 loop spans 14 amino acids. The V segment lost 2 bases and the J segment 2 bases; nucleotides outside the gene matches: 3.

A few counts support this clonotype. The DNA for the CDR3 is TGTGCCAGCAGCCAAATGAACACTGAAGCTTTCTTT. Its translation is CASSQMNTEAFF. The rearrangement links TRBV3-1 to TRBJ1-1; D is undetermined. This CDR3 region has 12 residues. V was clipped by 2 bases and J by 0 bases, with 1 base between them. Germline V gene sequence: CDR1 LGHDT, CDR2 YNNKEL (reference sequence).

V and J are TRBV20-1 and TRBJ2-2; D gene uncertain. The germline V gene has CDR1 DFQATT and CDR2 SNEGSKA (reference sequence). V gave up 0 bases and J gave up 5 bases, with 16 bases separating them. This CDR3 comprises 16 residues. The CDR3: CSARDSTDGGTGELFF. CDR3 nucleotides: TGCAGTGCTAGAGACTCGACTGACGGCGGAACCGGGGAGCTGTTTTTT.

This clonotype has at least ten counts. The rearrangement joins TRBV20-1 to TRBJ2-1; 10 positions match TRBD2. CDR1 DFQATT and CDR2 SNEGSKA come from the germline V gene (reference sequence). J was trimmed by 10 bases and V by 6 bases; bases with no gene match: 6. The CDR3 sequence is 12 residues long. The CDR3 spells CSAGGLAIEQFF. The CDR3 DNA is TGCAGTGCCGGGGGACTAGCGATCGAGCAGTTCTTC.

V gene TRBV4-2 combines with J gene TRBJ2-5; TRBD2 matches 8 bases. CDR1 and CDR2 from the germline V gene are LGHNA and YNFKEQ. This CDR3 has 15 residues. Trimming at V came to 1 base and at J to 2 bases, leaving 3 bases not matched to a gene. CDR3 residues: CASSQGIAGQETQYF. The DNA of the CDR3 is TGTGCCAGCAGCCAAGGTATAGCGGGGCAAGAGACCCAGTACTTC.

This clonotype has only a few counts. The chain links TRBV19 to TRBJ1-3; D possibly corresponds to TRBD1 (6 bases). V lost 7 bases, J lost 2 bases, and 9 bases lay in between. CDR1 LNHDA and CDR2 SQIVND come from the germline V gene (reference sequence). The CDR3 runs 13 residues. CDR3 amino acids: CASTPGAGNTIYF. CDR3 DNA: TGTGCCAGTACTCCAGGGGCTGGAAACACCATATATTTT.

There are a few counts of this clonotype. This chain links TRBV6-2 or TRBV6-3 with TRBJ1-1, with 7 bases aligning to TRBD1. The CDR3 totals 12 residues. Trimming took 7 bases from V and 8 from J; bases not matched to a gene: 7. The V gene's germline CDR1 is MNHEY and CDR2 SVGEGT. The CDR3 DNA sequence: TGTGCCAGCAATCCCTCAGGGGGAGAAGCTTTCTTT. This encodes CASNPSGGEAFF.

This clonotype came up a few times. This chain joins TRBV25-1 and TRBJ2-7; TRBD2 is a possible D gene (5 bases). The ends were cut back, 5 bases at V and 6 bases at J, with 11 bases in the middle. The CDR3 is 12 amino acids. Germline loops: CDR1 MGHDK, CDR2 SYGVNS. The CDR3 loop reads CASSFRELEQYF. The CDR3 DNA reads TGTGCCAGCAGTTTTAGGGAGCTCGAGCAGTACTTC.

This sequence joins TRBV10-3 and TRBJ2-7, with 9 bases identical to TRBD1. Germline lookup yields CDR1 ENHRY and CDR2 SYGVKD. The CDR3 is 16 residues long. The V and J ends lost 0 bases and 2 bases, in that order; junction bases with no gene match: 5. CDR3 amino acids: CAISESRGQGPYEQYF. Written as DNA, the CDR3 is TGTGCCATCAGTGAGTCCCGGGGACAGGGTCCCTACGAGCAGTACTTC.

The CDR3 DNA is TGTGCCAGCAGCAAAGGAAGGGGCCGGGACTCCAGGTGGTGTGATACGCAGTATTTT. It yields the protein CASSKGRGRDSRWCDTQYF. The chain links TRBV21-1 to TRBJ2-3; the table's D call TRBD2 went unverified against the DNA. TRBV21-1 is annotated as a pseudogene. This CDR3 region has 19 residues.

This chain uses TRBV19 with TRBJ2-3; D gene ambiguous. The germline gives CDR1 LNHDA, CDR2 SQIVND (reference sequence). This CDR3 is 13 amino acids long. The ends were cut back, 7 bases at V and 3 bases at J, with 11 bases in the middle. CDR3 bases: TGTGCCAGTATTAATCGGTGGACAGATACGCAGTATTTT. Its protein product is CASINRWTDTQYF.